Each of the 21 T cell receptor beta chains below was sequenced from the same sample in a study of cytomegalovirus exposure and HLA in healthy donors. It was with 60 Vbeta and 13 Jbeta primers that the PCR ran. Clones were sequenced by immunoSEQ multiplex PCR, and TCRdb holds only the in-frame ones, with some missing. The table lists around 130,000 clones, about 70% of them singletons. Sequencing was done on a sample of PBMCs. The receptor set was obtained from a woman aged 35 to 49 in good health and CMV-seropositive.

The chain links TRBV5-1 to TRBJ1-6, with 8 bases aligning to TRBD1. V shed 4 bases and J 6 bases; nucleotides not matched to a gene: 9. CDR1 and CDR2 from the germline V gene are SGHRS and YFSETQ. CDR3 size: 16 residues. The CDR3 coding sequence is TGCGCCAGCAGCCAAGAACGGGGACAGGTTAATTCACCCCTCCACTTT. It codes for CASSQERGQVNSPLHF.

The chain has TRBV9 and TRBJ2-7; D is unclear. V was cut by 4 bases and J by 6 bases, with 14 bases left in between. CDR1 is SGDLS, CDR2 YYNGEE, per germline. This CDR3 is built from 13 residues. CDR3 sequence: CASSPSQSGEQYF. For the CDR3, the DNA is TGTGCCAGCAGCCCTTCTCAGTCAGGCGAGCAGTACTTC.

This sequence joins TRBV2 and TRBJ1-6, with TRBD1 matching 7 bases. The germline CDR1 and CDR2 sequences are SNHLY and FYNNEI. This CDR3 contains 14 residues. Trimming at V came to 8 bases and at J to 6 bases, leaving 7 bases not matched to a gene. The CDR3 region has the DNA TGTGCCAGCGGTAGGGGACAGCTTAATTCACCCCTCCACTTT. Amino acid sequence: CASGRGQLNSPLHF.

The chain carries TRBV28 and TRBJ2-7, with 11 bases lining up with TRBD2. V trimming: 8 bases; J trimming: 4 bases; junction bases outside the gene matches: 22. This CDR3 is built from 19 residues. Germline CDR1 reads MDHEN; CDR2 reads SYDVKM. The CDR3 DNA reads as TGTGCCAGCCCCCCCACTTACGCCACCTTAGCGGGAGGGCCGTACGAGCAGTACTTC. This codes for CASPPTYATLAGGPYEQYF.

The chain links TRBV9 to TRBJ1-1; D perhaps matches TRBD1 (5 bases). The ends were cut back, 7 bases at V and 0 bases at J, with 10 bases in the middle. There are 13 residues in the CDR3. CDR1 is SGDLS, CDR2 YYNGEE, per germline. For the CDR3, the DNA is TGTGCCAGCCAGACAGACCTGAACACTGAAGCTTTCTTT. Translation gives CASQTDLNTEAFF.

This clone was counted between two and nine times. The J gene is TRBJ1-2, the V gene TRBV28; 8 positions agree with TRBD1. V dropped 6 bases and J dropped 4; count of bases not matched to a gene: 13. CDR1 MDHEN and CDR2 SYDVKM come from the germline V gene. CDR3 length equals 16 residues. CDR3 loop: CASRTGTGGGVYGYTF. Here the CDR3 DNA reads TGTGCCAGCAGGACCGGGACAGGTGGTGGGGTCTATGGCTACACCTTC.

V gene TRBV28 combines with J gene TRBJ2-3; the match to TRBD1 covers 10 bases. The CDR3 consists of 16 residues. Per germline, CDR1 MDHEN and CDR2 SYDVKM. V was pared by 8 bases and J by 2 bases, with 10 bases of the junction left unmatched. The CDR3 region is CASPPGTGDYTDTQYF. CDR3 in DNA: TGTGCCAGCCCGCCCGGGACAGGGGACTACACAGATACGCAGTATTTT.

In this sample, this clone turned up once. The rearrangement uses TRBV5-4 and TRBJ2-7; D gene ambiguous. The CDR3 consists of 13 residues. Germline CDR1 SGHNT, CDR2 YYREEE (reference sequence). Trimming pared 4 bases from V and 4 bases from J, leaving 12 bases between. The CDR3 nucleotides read TGTGCCAGCAGCGACGTGACTGAGTACGAGCAGTACTTC. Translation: CASSDVTEYEQYF.

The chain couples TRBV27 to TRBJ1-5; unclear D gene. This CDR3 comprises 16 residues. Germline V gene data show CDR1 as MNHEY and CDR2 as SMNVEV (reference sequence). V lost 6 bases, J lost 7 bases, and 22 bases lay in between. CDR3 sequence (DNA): TGTGCCAGCAGCCCTTACCCGGCTAACACGGGACAGCCCCAGCATTTT. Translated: CASSPYPANTGQPQHF.

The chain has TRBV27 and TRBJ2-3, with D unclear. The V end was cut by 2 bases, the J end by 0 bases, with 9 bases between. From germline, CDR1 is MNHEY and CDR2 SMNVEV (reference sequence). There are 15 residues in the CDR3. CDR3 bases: TGTGCCAGCAGTTTAGGGCACCCTAGCACAGATACGCAGTATTTT. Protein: CASSLGHPSTDTQYF.

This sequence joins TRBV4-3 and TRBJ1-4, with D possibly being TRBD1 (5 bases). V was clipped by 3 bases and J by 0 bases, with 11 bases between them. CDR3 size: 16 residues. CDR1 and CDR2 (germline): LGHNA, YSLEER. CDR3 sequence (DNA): TGCGCCAGCAGCCACCTCCGCAGGGCAACTAATGAAAAACTGTTTTTT. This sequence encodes CASSHLRRATNEKLFF.

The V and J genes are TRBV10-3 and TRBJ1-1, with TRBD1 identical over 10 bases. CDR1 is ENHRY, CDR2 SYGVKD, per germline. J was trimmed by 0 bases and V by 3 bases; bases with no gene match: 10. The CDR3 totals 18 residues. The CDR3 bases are TGTGCCATCAGTGAATCTCGCCAGGGACAGGGGATGAACACTGAAGCTTTCTTT. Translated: CAISESRQGQGMNTEAFF.

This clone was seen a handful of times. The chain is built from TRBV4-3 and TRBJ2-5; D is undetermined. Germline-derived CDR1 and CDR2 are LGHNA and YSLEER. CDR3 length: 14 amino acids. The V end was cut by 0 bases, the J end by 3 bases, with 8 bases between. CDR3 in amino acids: CASSQDWLEETQYF. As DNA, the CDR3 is TGCGCCAGCAGCCAAGACTGGCTTGAAGAGACCCAGTACTTC.

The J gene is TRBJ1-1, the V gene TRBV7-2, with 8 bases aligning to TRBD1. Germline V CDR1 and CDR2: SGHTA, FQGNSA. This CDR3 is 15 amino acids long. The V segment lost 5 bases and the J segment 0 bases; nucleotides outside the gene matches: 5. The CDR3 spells CASSPRTGLNTEAFF. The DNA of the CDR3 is TGTGCCAGCAGCCCCCGGACAGGGTTGAACACTGAAGCTTTCTTT.

The CDR3 loop reads CASSPVQGDEQYF. In nucleotides, the CDR3 is TGTGCCAGCTCACCAGTCCAGGGGGACGAGCAGTACTTC. The chain is built from TRBV18 and TRBJ2-7, with TRBD1 matching over 7 bases. V lost 2 bases, J lost 5 bases, and 3 bases stayed unmatched. Germline V gene data show CDR1 as KGHSH and CDR2 as LQKENI. The CDR3 has 13 amino acids.

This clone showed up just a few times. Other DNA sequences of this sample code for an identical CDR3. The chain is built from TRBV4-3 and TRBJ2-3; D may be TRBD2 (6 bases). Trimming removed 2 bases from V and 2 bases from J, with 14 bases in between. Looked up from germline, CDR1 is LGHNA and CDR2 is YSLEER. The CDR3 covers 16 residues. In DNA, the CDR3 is TGCGCCAGCAGCCAAAGACTGGCGGGGAACACAGATACGCAGTATTTT. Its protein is CASSQRLAGNTDTQYF.

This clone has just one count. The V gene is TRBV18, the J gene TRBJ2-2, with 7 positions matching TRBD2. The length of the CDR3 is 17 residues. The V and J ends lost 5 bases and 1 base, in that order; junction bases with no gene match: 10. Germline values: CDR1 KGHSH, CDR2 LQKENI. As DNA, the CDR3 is TGTGCCAGCTCAACCACCCCGGGACTATTGAACACCGGGGAGCTGTTTTTT. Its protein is CASSTTPGLLNTGELFF.

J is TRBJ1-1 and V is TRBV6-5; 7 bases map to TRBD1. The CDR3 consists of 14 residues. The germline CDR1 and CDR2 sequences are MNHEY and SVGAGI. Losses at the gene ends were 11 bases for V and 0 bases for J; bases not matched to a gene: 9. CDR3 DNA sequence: TGTGCCGCCATACGACAGGGCGTGAACACTGAAGCTTTCTTT. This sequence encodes CAAIRQGVNTEAFF.

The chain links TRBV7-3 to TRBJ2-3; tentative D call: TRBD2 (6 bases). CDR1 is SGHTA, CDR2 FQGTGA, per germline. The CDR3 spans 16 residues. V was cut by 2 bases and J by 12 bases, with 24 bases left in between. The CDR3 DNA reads TGTGCCAGCAGCTTAGCCTCGAAGGACTTAGCGGCGCCTCAGTATTTT. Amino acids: CASSLASKDLAAPQYF.

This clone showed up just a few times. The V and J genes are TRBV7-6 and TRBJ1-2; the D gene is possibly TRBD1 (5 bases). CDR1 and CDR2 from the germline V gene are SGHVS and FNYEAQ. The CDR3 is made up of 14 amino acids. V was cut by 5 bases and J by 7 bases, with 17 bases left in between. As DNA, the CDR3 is TGTGCCAGCAGCCCCCAGGGTTTTTTAGGTGGCTACACCTTC. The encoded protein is CASSPQGFLGGYTF.

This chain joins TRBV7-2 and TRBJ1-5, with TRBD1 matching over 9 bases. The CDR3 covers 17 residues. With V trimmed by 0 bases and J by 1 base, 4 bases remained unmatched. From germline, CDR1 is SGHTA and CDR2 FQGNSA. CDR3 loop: CASSLATGGWSNQPQHF. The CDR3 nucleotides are TGTGCCAGCAGCTTAGCAACAGGGGGCTGGAGCAATCAGCCCCAGCATTTT.